Here is one T cell receptor (beta chain) with its context. The CDR3 is 15 amino acids. The germline V gene has CDR1 MGHRA and CDR2 YSYEKL. V gave up 4 bases and J gave up 3 bases; unmatched junction bases: 6. This specimen comes from a study of cytomegalovirus exposure and HLA in healthy donors. PCR was performed using 60 Vbeta and 13 Jbeta primers. Measured with immunoSEQ multiplex PCR; TCRdb has only the in-frame clones, and not every one. The profile shows roughly 130,000 clones, roughly 80% of them singletons. The V call is TRBV4-1, the J call TRBJ1-2, with 9 bases matching TRBD1. The sequencing input was PBMCs. The source of this sequence is a man aged 30-40 years in good health and CMV-seronegative. CDR3 DNA sequence: TGCGCCAGCAGCCGAGGACAGGGGTTTGACTATGGCTACACCTTC. It is translated as CASSRGQGFDYGYTF.